The clone carrying this T cell receptor beta chain was observed a few times. The antigen is unknown. This sample stems from a study of CD8+ T cells in alopecia areata. Study-level background: Percent affected scalp area, the SALT score, rated treated patients' severity.

RNA was isolated and reverse transcribed to cDNA, the sequencing template. Sequencing was performed with immunoSEQ multiplex PCR; in TCRdb, only in-frame clones are kept and a portion is missing. The table shows under 150,000 clones, with 55% to 60% occurring only once. Study findings and constraints: TCR sharing was clearer in mice than between patients, perhaps partly owing to patient HLA diversity. Among the top 100, expanded CD8+ clones were significantly decreased by tofacitinib, as was scalp clonality. Relative to normal scalp, lesional scalp, especially alopecia totalis/universalis, showed higher clonality.

Germline V gene sequence: CDR1 LNHDA, CDR2 SQIVND (reference sequence). The CDR3 has 15 residues. V was pared by 1 base and J by 4 bases, with 10 bases between. The sample's treatment: oral pan-JAK inhibitor, 5-10 mg twice daily. V gene TRBV19 combines with J gene TRBJ2-2; no clear D. The input for sequencing was CD4+ T cells sorted from blood, taken at week 24, from a patient treated with tofacitinib. This receptor was taken from a human donor with alopecia areata. CDR3 protein: CASSIGGQPTGELFF. CDR3 DNA sequence: TGTGCCAGTAGTATAGGTGGGCAGCCCACCGGGGAGCTGTTTTTT.